This record looks at one T cell receptor beta chain sequence and its context. The CDR3 length is 15 residues. Germline V CDR1 and CDR2: SNHLY, FYNNEI. The ends were cut back, 2 bases at V and 3 bases at J, with 11 bases in the middle. Original data processing: Cell counts per sample came from amplifying reference gene primers. The assay was immunoSEQ multiplex PCR, and TCRdb's table has in-frame clones only and misses some. That table supplies the V and J calls and clone size; D and trimming were determined from the DNA. Of under 250,000 clones detected, around 88% appear once; the ten largest clones hold roughly 6.7%. This specimen belongs to a study of blood T cell repertoires in COVID-19. The wider study: Sites in the United States, Italy and Spain provided acute and convalescent COVID-19 samples. In each case, the material was cDNA or gDNA derived from T cells, B-cell-depleted T cells, or PBMCs.

Seattle participants joined during active infection and were tracked over time. This clonotype was sampled from a young woman with COVID-19, enrolled during active disease. Specimen: peripheral blood. The chain recombines TRBV2 with TRBJ1-5; a weak D match, TRBD1 (6 bases). The CDR3 region has the DNA TGTGCCAGCAGTGAAAACAGGGTTAACAATCAGCCCCAGCATTTT. Protein: CASSENRVNNQPQHF.